What follows are 21 T cell receptor beta chains derived from one specimen sequenced in a study of T-cell memory formation after mild COVID-19. TCRdb passed the 5' RACE reads through MiXCR, listing each CDR3 protein once. The sample contains some 300,000 distinct CDR3 sequences, roughly 20% of which appear only once. The sequencing input was PBMCs or a T cell subset sorted from them (not recorded which). These receptors all come from a man between 18 and 29 years old who had mild COVID-19 (a few samples of this study predate the infection). Cell type and time point are not known.

The sample holds a few counts of this clonotype. The chain combines TRBV5-1 with TRBJ2-5; the D is unclear. In germline, CDR1 is SGHRS, CDR2 YFSETQ. V lost 0 bases and J 2 bases, leaving 8 bases between the germline ends. This CDR3 is 14 amino acids long. Here the CDR3 reads CASSLAPPQETQYF. The CDR3 DNA follows: TGCGCCAGCAGCTTGGCCCCGCCTCAAGAGACCCAGTACTTC.

V usage is TRBV5-1 and J usage is TRBJ2-1, with D possibly TRBD2 on 6 matching bases. Germline V CDR1 and CDR2: SGHRS, YFSETQ. This CDR3 comprises 15 residues. V was pared by 2 bases and J by 4 bases, with 13 bases between. The CDR3 protein is CASSLGTATYNEQFF. CDR3 bases: TGCGCCAGCAGCTTAGGGACTGCAACTTACAATGAGCAGTTCTTC.

The chain employs TRBV7-2 and TRBJ1-5; D is uncertain. This CDR3 is built from 13 residues. Trimming shortened V by 4 bases and J by 7 bases, and 11 bases separated the two germline ends. Per germline, CDR1 SGHTA and CDR2 FQGNSA. The CDR3 DNA follows: TGTGCCAGCAGCTCCGGGTATGGACAGCCCCAGCATTTT. Translating it yields CASSSGYGQPQHF.

In its sample, this clonotype was seen a few times. The chain links TRBV5-8 to TRBJ2-5; either TRBD1 or TRBD2 may supply D (6 bases each). Germline V gives CDR1 SGHTS, CDR2 YDEGEE. The V and J ends lost 5 bases and 4 bases respectively, with 18 bases between them. The CDR3 covers 15 residues. This CDR3 is CASRARWGASETQYF. CDR3 nucleotide sequence: TGTGCCAGCAGGGCGAGATGGGGGGCTTCAGAGACCCAGTACTTC.

The J gene is TRBJ2-6, the V gene TRBV13; D is undetermined. V lost 3 bases and J 0 bases, leaving 6 bases between the germline ends. Per the germline V gene, CDR1 is PRHDT and CDR2 is FYEKMQ (reference sequence). CDR3 length equals 15 residues. The CDR3 sequence is CASSFGSSGANVLTF. CDR3 sequence (DNA): TGTGCCAGCAGCTTCGGCAGCTCTGGGGCCAACGTCCTGACTTTC.

This rearrangement joins TRBV6-1 to TRBJ2-3; the match to TRBD2 covers 12 bases. Germline lookup yields CDR1 MNHNS and CDR2 SASEGT. The CDR3 has 14 amino acids. V dropped 5 bases and J dropped 5; count of bases not matched to a gene: 2. The CDR3 DNA sequence: TGTGCCAGCAGTCGACTAGCGGGGGAAGATACGCAGTATTTT. This encodes CASSRLAGEDTQYF.

This clonotype was counted a few times. The chain is built from TRBV15 and TRBJ2-3; 8 nucleotides match TRBD2. J lost 2 bases, V lost 5 bases, and 9 bases had no gene match. Germline CDR1 and CDR2: LNHNV and YYDKDF (reference sequence). CDR3 length: 16 residues. The CDR3 bases are TGTGCCACCAGCTCCCGACTAGCGAGGAACACAGATACGCAGTATTTT. Amino acid sequence: CATSSRLARNTDTQYF.

The chain carries TRBV7-9 and TRBJ2-4; D unresolved. Germline lookup yields CDR1 SEHNR and CDR2 FQNEAQ (reference sequence). The length of the CDR3 is 12 residues. Between the trimmed V and J ends, which lost 0 bases and 10 bases, there was a span of 7 bases. CDR3 DNA: TGTGCCAGCAGCTTAGCCTTAGAAATTCAGTACTTC. Amino acids: CASSLALEIQYF.

The V gene is TRBV5-5, the J gene TRBJ1-5; possible D gene TRBD1, 5 bases. In germline, CDR1 is SGHKS, CDR2 YYEKEE (reference sequence). The CDR3 length is 14 residues. With 4 bases removed from V and 3 bases from J, the gap between germline ends came to 11 bases. The CDR3 DNA reads TGTGCCAGCAGCGCGGACACCCTCAATCAGCCCCAGCATTTT. The encoded protein is CASSADTLNQPQHF.

This clonotype was seen ten or more times. The chain combines TRBV29-1 with TRBJ1-2; TRBD1 matches at 10 bases. Per the germline V gene, CDR1 is SQVTM and CDR2 is ANQGSEA. The V gene end was trimmed by 4 bases and the J gene end by 9 bases; junction bases not matched to a gene: 8. The CDR3 sequence is 13 residues long. CDR3 in amino acids: CSVVAGQGSRYTF. For the CDR3, the DNA is TGCAGCGTTGTCGCGGGACAGGGGTCGCGCTACACCTTC.

This clonotype was found a few times. V and J are TRBV6-6 and TRBJ1-6; TRBD1 might be the D (6 bases). V was pared by 2 bases and J by 10 bases, with 21 bases between. Germline CDR1 reads MNHNY; CDR2 reads SVGAGI (reference sequence). This CDR3 is 17 amino acids long. The CDR3 loop reads CASSYRDGGAFNSPLHF. The CDR3 coding sequence is TGTGCCAGCAGTTACAGGGATGGGGGCGCGTTTAACTCACCCCTCCACTTT.

The genes are TRBV7-9 and TRBJ2-2; 15 positions agree with TRBD2. The CDR3 is 20 residues long. Germline-derived CDR1 and CDR2 are SEHNR and FQNEAQ (reference sequence). The ends lost 11 bases at V and 1 base at J; junction bases unmatched: 17. The CDR3 here is CAGLAGGPDVERLNTGELFF. DNA of the CDR3: TGTGCCGGACTAGCGGGGGGGCCCGATGTCGAACGCCTGAACACCGGGGAGCTGTTTTTT.

This chain uses TRBV5-5 with TRBJ1-1; 7 nucleotides line up with TRBD1. Germline-derived CDR1 and CDR2 are SGHKS and YYEKEE (reference sequence). The CDR3 spans 15 residues. V shed 4 bases and J 1 base; nucleotides not matched to a gene: 7. This CDR3 is CASSLSGQTNTEAFF. The CDR3 nucleotides read TGTGCCAGCAGCCTGTCGGGACAGACGAACACTGAAGCTTTCTTT.

In its sample, this clonotype was seen a few times. This chain links TRBV19 with TRBJ2-2; tentative D call: TRBD1 (6 bases). CDR1 is LNHDA and CDR2 is SQIVND in the germline V gene (reference sequence). V was pared by 5 bases and J by 6 bases, with 28 bases between. The CDR3 extends over 19 amino acids. The CDR3 DNA sequence: TGTGCCAGTAGTCCCCTGGCAGGGGTACGAACGCCAAATGCCGGGGAGCTGTTTTTT. This translates into CASSPLAGVRTPNAGELFF.

This clonotype was observed at least ten times. CDR3: CASSLPETQYF. For the CDR3, the DNA is TGTGCCAGCAGCTTACCCGAGACCCAGTACTTC. The gene calls are TRBV7-9 and TRBJ2-5; D is uncertain. The CDR3 loop spans 11 amino acids. V was trimmed by 2 bases and J by 5 bases, leaving 3 bases between them. Looked up from germline, CDR1 is SEHNR and CDR2 is FQNEAQ (reference sequence).

The sample holds a few counts of this clonotype. The CDR3 region has the DNA TGCGCCAGCCGTTGGGACAGGGGCTACGAGCAGTACGTC. Amino acids: CASRWDRGYEQYV. The chain uses TRBV5-1 and TRBJ2-7, with 10 nucleotides matching TRBD1. V trimming: 7 bases; J trimming: 3 bases; junction bases outside the gene matches: 4. Germline V gives CDR1 SGHRS, CDR2 YFSETQ. The CDR3 loop spans 13 amino acids.

The genes are TRBV12-3 or TRBV12-4 and TRBJ1-3; a weak D match, TRBD1 (6 bases). The V end was cut by 7 bases, the J end by 0 bases, with 13 bases between. The CDR3 is 15 amino acids. Here the CDR3 DNA reads TGTGCCAGCAACCAACAGGGAATCTCTGGAAACACCATATATTTT. It yields the protein CASNQQGISGNTIYF.

This clonotype has just a few counts. V gene TRBV28 combines with J gene TRBJ1-2, with D possibly being TRBD1 (6 bases). Deletions cut 10 bases from V and 7 bases from J, with 19 bases between. The CDR3 totals 13 residues. From germline, CDR1 is MDHEN and CDR2 SYDVKM. CDR3 coding DNA: TGTGCCATCAGGGGTAGGAGGGCGGGTGGCTACACCTTC. This codes for CAIRGRRAGGYTF.

The V and J genes are TRBV6-2 or TRBV6-3 and TRBJ2-6, with TRBD1 matching over 8 bases. Germline V lookup: CDR1 MNHEY, CDR2 SVGEGT. This CDR3 contains 14 residues. The V and J ends lost 6 bases and 3 bases, in that order; junction bases with no gene match: 1. This CDR3 is CASSRGRGANVLTF. Written as DNA, the CDR3 is TGTGCCAGCAGCAGGGGGCGTGGGGCCAACGTCCTGACTTTC.

This clonotype occurred a few times. This chain joins TRBV6-2 or TRBV6-3 and TRBJ1-6; D may be TRBD1 (5 bases). Per germline, CDR1 MNHEY and CDR2 SVGEGT. The CDR3 has 16 amino acids. V shed 0 bases and J shed 10 bases, with 16 bases lying between them. The CDR3 is CASSYSGRGAISPLHF. The CDR3 DNA reads TGTGCCAGCAGTTACTCGGGAAGGGGCGCGATCTCACCCCTCCACTTT.

This clonotype has just a few counts. The chain links TRBV2 to TRBJ2-1; D is undetermined. This CDR3 comprises 13 residues. Germline CDR1 is SNHLY and CDR2 is FYNNEI. V was shortened by 8 bases and J by 6 bases, with 14 bases between the two germline ends. The CDR3 spells CASVSNSRNEQFF. CDR3 nucleotide sequence: TGTGCCAGCGTTAGTAACAGCCGCAATGAGCAGTTCTTC.